This T cell receptor (beta chain) was sequenced during a study of blood T cell repertoires in COVID-19 (dated by TCRdb to 2020 to 2021). Background on the whole study: The collaborator samples originated in the United States, Italy and Spain and spanned the acute and convalescent phases of COVID-19. The material from the prospective study consisted of cDNA or gDNA derived from T cells, B-cell-depleted T cells, or PBMCs. The dataset comprised deeply sampled blood TCRbeta repertoires from subjects exposed to, actively infected with, or recovered from COVID-19. The repertoires were made available in a free public database intended to serve as a resource for research on the immune response to SARS-CoV-2. The samples were drawn from the first 160 participants of the ongoing ImmuneRACE study and from 950 to 1,500 subjects provided by 6 global collaborators. A de-identified subject ID, COVID-19 status, age in years and sex were almost always included in the sample metadata. HLA class I and class II types, where available, came from metadata supplied by the sample provider rather than from assay-based typing. What the research found in general, with its limitations: The quantity of clinical and demographic metadata differed by source and by participant and was supplied without curation.

A distance of 12 bases separates the germline ends of V and J, which lose 3 bases and 6 bases respectively. The germline V gene specifies SGHRS as CDR1 and YFSETQ as CDR2. The CDR3, cysteine through phenylalanine, is 14 amino acids long. CDR3 DNA is the only sequence kept; it has 42 bases, read in frame from the first base. TCRbeta CDR3 regions were amplified from genomic DNA by means of the immunoSEQ Assay, a bias-controlled multiplex PCR. The paper's data handling went like this. The number of nucleated cells in each sample was estimated by amplification of reference gene primers within the assay. To quantify the absolute abundance of each unique TCRbeta CDR3 rearrangement, sequence reads were collapsed and filtered. For each sample, productive Simpson clonality was calculated by taking the square root of Simpson's diversity index across productive rearrangements. Entries here come from immuneACCESS through TCRdb and include only in-frame sequences with V and J called. Some clones fail to appear in such tables; in the studies checked, an unresolved V gene covers under half of the shortfall, and the cause of the remainder is unknown. D and trimming were read from the DNA, whereas the V and J calls and clone size are those reported in that table. Here the sample has just over 300,000 clones; approximately 90% occur a single time. Less than 4.5% of the sample is taken by the ten largest.

Note on this clone: This receptor's antigen is unknown. The input lacks base qualities; no much larger clone sits a single base away.

Enrolling through a virtual design, the prospective study's participants ranged in age from roughly 18 to 90 years and lived across roughly 23 United States geographic areas. To assign participants to cohorts, the prospective study relied on clinical history that participants themselves reported in a screening survey and a study questionnaire. Recovered participants in ImmuneRACE Cohort 3 were defined by two consecutive negative NP/OP PCR tests, clearance by a healthcare professional, or resolution of symptoms. In the prospective study, whole blood, serum and a nasopharyngeal or oropharyngeal swab were collected from each participant by mobile phlebotomists. Over a roughly two-month period, participants in the prospective study had the option of providing additional blood draws and questionnaires. Before DNA extraction, prospective study blood samples were shipped either frozen or at room temperature.

Sequenced: PBMCs or T cells enriched from blood (not recorded which). Recombination joined TRBV5-1 with TRBJ1-4; there is no confident call for the D gene. This TCR was recovered from a man aged 25-40 years who had recovered from COVID-19. The CDR3 region: CASSSGKIDEKLFF. The nucleotides are TGCGCCAGCAGCTCTGGCAAAATTGATGAAAAACTGTTTTTT.